Shown below are 7 T cell receptor beta chains from a single sample sequenced in a study of T cells in women clearing cervical HPV infection. The assay was immunoSEQ multiplex PCR, and TCRdb's table has in-frame clones only and misses some. The sample table includes 49,000 or so clones. Specimen: blood buffy coat. The source is a woman aged 18 to 75 with a cervical HPV16 infection that either progressed to CIN3+ or cleared (not recorded which).

Of note for this clone: Read coverage stops 3 residues before the CDR3 terminus; the germline J gene supplies the remainder. The chain joins TRBV30 to TRBJ2-3; 11 bases align to TRBD2. Germline CDR1 reads GTSNPN; CDR2 reads SVGIG (reference sequence). The CDR3 is made up of 14 amino acids. Incomplete CDR3 DNA: TGTGCCTGGAGTGTCGTCGGGACTAGCGGACCG. Its protein is CAWSVVGTSGP. The full CDR3 protein is CAWSVVGTSGPQYF. The whole variable domain, filled in from reference TRBV30 and TRBJ2-3, reads SQTIHQWPATLVQPVGSPLSLECTVEGTSNPNLYWYRQAAGRGLQLLFYSVGIGQISSEVPQNLSASRPQDRQFILSSKKLLLSDSGFYLCAWSVVGTSGPQYFGPGTRLTVL.

A word on this clone: The read halts 3 residues ahead of the CDR3 end, with the missing end drawn from the germline J gene. The V and J genes are TRBV7-3 and TRBJ2-1; TRBD1 agrees at 7 bases. The length of the CDR3 is 14 residues. Trimming took 2 bases from V and 7 from J; bases not matched to a gene: 5. CDR1 is SGHTA, CDR2 FQGTGA, per germline. CDR3 DNA (partial): TGTGCCAGCAGCTTATCACCGGGACAGAATGAG. It translates to CASSLSPGQNE. The whole CDR3 protein reads CASSLSPGQNEQFF.

Worth noting for this clone: Coverage ceases 3 residues before the CDR3 finishes, and the germline J gene fills in the end. The chain recombines TRBV7-8 with TRBJ2-1; TRBD2 matches 10 bases. Germline CDR1 is SGHVS and CDR2 is FQNEAQ. Trimming cost V 1 base and J 4 bases; bases outside gene matches: 4. CDR3 length: 16 amino acids. The CDR3 region is CASSLVQREGYNEQFF. The CDR3 DNA, read in part, is TGTGCCAGCAGCTTAGTTCAGCGGGAGGGTTACAATGAG.

Concerning this clone: The sequenced fragment ends 3 residues before the CDR3 boundary, so the rest is inferred from the germline J gene. The chain couples TRBV7-9 to TRBJ1-2, with 7 bases fitting TRBD1. With 5 bases clipped from V and 4 bases from J, the junction kept 7 bases outside the gene matches. Looked up from germline, CDR1 is SEHNR and CDR2 is FQNEAQ (reference sequence). The length of the CDR3 is 14 residues. The sequenced CDR3 bases are TGTGCCAGCAGCCCCGACAGGGCGCTCTATGGC. It codes for CASSPDRALYG. The whole CDR3 protein reads CASSPDRALYGYTF.

Points on this clone: Sequencing ends 3 residues short of the CDR3 end; the germline J gene provides the rest. The chain has TRBV7-6 and TRBJ1-1; TRBD1 might be the D (5 bases). From germline, CDR1 is SGHVS and CDR2 FNYEAQ. This CDR3 region has 11 residues. CDR3 protein: CASSLQGKAFF. The sequenced part of the CDR3 DNA is TGTGCCAGCAGCTTACAGGGAAAG. Combining the CDR3 with reference TRBV7-6 and TRBJ1-1 gives the whole variable domain GAGVSQSPRYKVTKRGQDVALRCDPISGHVSLYWYRQALGQGPEFLTYFNYEAQQDKSGLPNDRFSAERPEGSISTLTIQRTEQRDSAMYRCASSLQGKAFFGQGTRLTVV.

Points on this clone: Read data end 3 residues before the CDR3 end; the end is taken from the germline J gene. This sample also contains other DNA sequences that code for the same CDR3. The chain uses TRBV6-2 or TRBV6-3 and TRBJ1-2, with 8 nucleotides matching TRBD1. Germline V gives CDR1 MNHEY, CDR2 SVGEGT. The CDR3 is 14 amino acids. Incomplete CDR3 DNA: TGTGCCAGCAGCCAGGGGGCGAGTATTGGTGGT. It specifies CASSQGASIGG. In full, the CDR3 is CASSQGASIGGYTF.

A remark on this clone: The read terminates 3 residues ahead of where the CDR3 ends, so the germline J gene completes it. This chain connects TRBV7-2 to TRBJ2-7, with 7 bases aligning to TRBD1. V gave up 5 bases and J gave up 1 base; unmatched junction bases: 5. The CDR3 sequence is 14 residues long. Per germline, CDR1 SGHTA and CDR2 FQGNSA. The CDR3 loop is CASSPRQGSYEQYF. CDR3 DNA, as far as it was read: TGTGCCAGCAGCCCGAGACAGGGTTCCTACGAG.